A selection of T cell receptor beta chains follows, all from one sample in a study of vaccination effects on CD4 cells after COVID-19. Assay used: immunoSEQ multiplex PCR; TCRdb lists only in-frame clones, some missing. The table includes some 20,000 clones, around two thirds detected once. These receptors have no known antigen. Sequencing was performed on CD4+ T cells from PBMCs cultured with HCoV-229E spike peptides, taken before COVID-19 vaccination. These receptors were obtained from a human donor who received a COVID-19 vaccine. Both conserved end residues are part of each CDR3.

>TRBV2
CASSAGTGVSGNTIYF
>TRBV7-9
CASSTPGSEQYF
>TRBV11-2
CASTWQRKETQYF
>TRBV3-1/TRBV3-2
CASFDYGGDYGYTF
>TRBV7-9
CASSLGTYEQYF
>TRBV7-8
CASGTGGYGTQYF
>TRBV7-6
CASSLGWGVSYEQYF
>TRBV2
CASSTEGTANEQFF
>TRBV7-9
CASSPGQYTGELFF
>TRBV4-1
CASSWSQGKNQPQHF
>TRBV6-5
CASYGRQGYNQPQHF
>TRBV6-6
CASRPRTVPRNTIYF
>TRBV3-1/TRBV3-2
CASSQGGSSYGYTF
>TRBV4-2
CASSHPAGSGNTIYF
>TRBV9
CASSVGSGTSGTGYEQYF
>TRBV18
CASSPPSGRTSYEQYF
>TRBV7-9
CASSPMAGGGEKLFF
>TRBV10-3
CAISELPPGQGTYNEQFF
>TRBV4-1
CASTRGGALTYNSPLHF
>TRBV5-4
CASSAPPGEGTGELFF
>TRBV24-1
CATNGGATTDTQYF
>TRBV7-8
CASSPRQGANTGELFF
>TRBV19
CASRKDRVTGNTIYF
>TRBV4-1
CASSQPHAGPGANVLTF
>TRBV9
CASSVGVGGAANEKLFF
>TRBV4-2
CASSQARGNYEQYF
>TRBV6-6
CASSYLTGGGYEQYF
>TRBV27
CASSLSPRPGELFF